This T cell receptor beta chain was sequenced for a study of T cell repertoires in cytomegalovirus infection. A single record per CDR3 protein comes from TCRdb applying MiXCR to the reads. The table records under 200,000 distinct CDR3 sequences, 7.5% to 10% of them present only once. CDR3 size: 14 residues. Trimming removed 1 base from V and 8 bases from J, with 12 bases in between. CDR1 and CDR2 (germline): SGHTA, FQGNSA. Sequencing was carried out using PBMCs. The source of this sequence is a human donor in good health (CMV status not recorded). Some clones in this sample may be carry-over from other donors' samples. The chain uses TRBV7-2 and TRBJ2-1; the D gene is possibly TRBD2 (5 bases). CDR3 residues: CASSLDGVVDEQFF. The CDR3 DNA sequence: TGTGCCAGCAGCTTAGACGGGGTGGTCGATGAGCAGTTCTTC.